Listed here are 13 T cell receptor beta chains from one sample, sequenced in a study of OX40 agonist ivuxolimab in advanced cancers. Assay: immunoSEQ multiplex PCR; the TCRdb copy retains only in-frame clones and omits some. The sample holds about 36,000 clones, about 80% seen once. Sequenced here: CD4+ or CD8+ T cells sorted from blood, sampled in a trial of the OX40 agonist ivuxolimab. These receptors were collected from an adult with an advanced solid tumor such as melanoma, head and neck, liver or kidney cancer.

The rearrangement joins TRBV7-6 to TRBJ2-7; 13 bases agree with TRBD2. CDR1 and CDR2 from the germline V gene are SGHVS and FNYEAQ. This CDR3 spans 17 amino acids. Trimming removed 5 bases from V and 6 bases from J; junction bases left unmatched: 13. The CDR3 is CASSETSGRDYLREQYF. In DNA, the CDR3 is TGTGCCAGCAGCGAAACTAGCGGGAGGGATTATTTGCGCGAGCAGTACTTC.

In its sample, this clone was seen a few times. V is TRBV7-9 and J is TRBJ2-7; TRBD1 aligns across 9 bases. Germline CDR1 reads SEHNR; CDR2 reads FQNEAQ (reference sequence). J gave up 2 bases and V 10 bases, and 3 bases lay outside the gene matches. The CDR3 totals 12 residues. CDR3 DNA sequence: TGTGCCACCGGGACAGGGACCTACGAGCAGTACTTC. This encodes CATGTGTYEQYF.

The chain combines TRBV29-1 with TRBJ1-2, with 11 positions matching TRBD1. Germline CDR1 is SQVTM and CDR2 is ANQGSEA. The CDR3 contains 14 residues. V shed 5 bases and J 6 bases; nucleotides not matched to a gene: 8. The CDR3, as DNA: TGCAGCGTTCTTGGACAGGGGGCGTCTCATGGCTACACCTTC. It specifies CSVLGQGASHGYTF.

The rearrangement links TRBV28 to TRBJ1-4, with no clear D. Trimming cost V 6 bases and J 8 bases, with 13 bases left between them. Germline V gene sequence: CDR1 MDHEN, CDR2 SYDVKM. The CDR3 loop spans 13 amino acids. CDR3 DNA: TGTGCCAGCAGCCCCGAGCTGGAGGAAAAACTGTTTTTT. It yields the protein CASSPELEEKLFF.

This clone was recorded only once. CDR3 sequence reads: CASSASDRVDSPLHF. The DNA of the CDR3 is TGTGCCAGCAGCGCCTCGGACAGGGTGGACTCACCCCTCCACTTT. This rearrangement joins TRBV28 to TRBJ1-6; 8 nucleotides line up with TRBD1. The germline gives CDR1 MDHEN, CDR2 SYDVKM. This CDR3 contains 15 residues. The junction had 11 bases not matched to a gene; V was cut back by 6 bases and J by 10 bases.

This clone was found a few times. The rearrangement links TRBV2 to TRBJ2-3; TRBD1 matches at 7 bases. Germline V lookup: CDR1 SNHLY, CDR2 FYNNEI. J lost 1 base, V lost 3 bases, and 7 bases had no gene match. This CDR3 comprises 16 residues. CDR3 sequence (DNA): TGTGCCAGCAGTGATTTAACAGGGGACGGCACAGATACGCAGTATTTT. Translating gives CASSDLTGDGTDTQYF.

This chain connects TRBV5-1 to TRBJ2-7; 16 bases are a match to TRBD2. V shed 6 bases and J 2 bases; nucleotides not matched to a gene: 14. Germline V gene lookup returns CDR1 SGHRS and CDR2 YFSETQ. This CDR3 comprises 19 residues. The CDR3 bases are TGCGCCAGCACCCCTGGGACTAGCGGGAGGGCATGGGATACCTACGAGCAGTACTTC. Translating it yields CASTPGTSGRAWDTYEQYF.

This clone is a singleton in its sample. The junction does not match germline at one end; this may be a read error. The chain combines TRBV5-4 with TRBJ2-6; the D call may be TRBD1 or TRBD2 (5 bases each). There are 13 residues in the CDR3. Looked up from germline, CDR1 is SGHNT and CDR2 is YYREEE (reference sequence). CDR3 nucleotides: TGTGTCAGCAAGGGACCTGGGGCCAACGTCCTGACTTTC. Translated, it gives CVSKGPGANVLTF.

The CDR3 nucleotides are TGTGCCAGCAGCAGACTAGTAGATACGCAGTATTTT. It translates to CASSRLVDTQYF. The J gene is TRBJ2-3, the V gene TRBV7-8; TRBD2 might be the D (6 bases). The CDR3 spans 12 residues. V was pared by 5 bases and J by 5 bases, with 8 bases between. Germline CDR1 reads SGHVS; CDR2 reads FQNEAQ.

This rearrangement joins TRBV7-9 to TRBJ1-1, with TRBD1 identical over 12 bases. The CDR3 sequence is 17 residues long. Trimming cost V 6 bases and J 4 bases; bases outside gene matches: 12. CDR1 is SEHNR and CDR2 is FQNEAQ in the germline V gene (reference sequence). CDR3 sequence reads: CASSHPGQGARGTEAFF. The CDR3 bases are TGTGCCAGCAGTCACCCGGGACAGGGGGCGCGGGGCACTGAAGCTTTCTTT.

This clone appeared a single time. Its ends do not fully match the called genes, so a read error is possible. V is TRBV27 and J is TRBJ2-7, with TRBD2 identical over 13 bases. The CDR3 contains 14 residues. CDR1 and CDR2 from the germline V gene are MNHEY and SMNVEV (reference sequence). The CDR3 DNA is TGTACCAGCAAGGGACTAGCGGGATCTTACGAGCAGTACTTC. Encoded protein: CTSKGLAGSYEQYF.

This chain links TRBV7-8 with TRBJ2-3; D gene ambiguous. This CDR3 is built from 14 residues. Germline V gene lookup returns CDR1 SGHVS and CDR2 FQNEAQ. V lost 3 bases to trimming and J lost 2 bases, with 9 bases between them. The CDR3 bases are TGTGCCAGCAGCTTCCGACTTACCACAGATACGCAGTATTTT. It codes for CASSFRLTTDTQYF. Looking up the rest from reference TRBV7-8 and TRBJ2-3 gives the full variable domain: GAGVSQSPRYKVAKRGQDVALRCDPISGHVSLFWYQQALGQGPEFLTYFQNEAQLDKSGLPSDRFFAERPEGSVSTLKIQRTQQEDSAVYLCASSFRLTTDTQYFGPGTRLTVL.

As regards this clone: One end of the junction does not line up with germline, which may come from a read error. The chain combines TRBV10-3 with TRBJ1-4, with D tentatively TRBD1 (5 bases). This CDR3 is 15 amino acids long. CDR1 and CDR2 (germline): ENHRY, SYGVKD. CDR3 nucleotides: TGTGCCAGCAGTGAAAGGGGTGTGATTAATGAAAAACTGTTTTTT. Translating it yields CASSERGVINEKLFF.